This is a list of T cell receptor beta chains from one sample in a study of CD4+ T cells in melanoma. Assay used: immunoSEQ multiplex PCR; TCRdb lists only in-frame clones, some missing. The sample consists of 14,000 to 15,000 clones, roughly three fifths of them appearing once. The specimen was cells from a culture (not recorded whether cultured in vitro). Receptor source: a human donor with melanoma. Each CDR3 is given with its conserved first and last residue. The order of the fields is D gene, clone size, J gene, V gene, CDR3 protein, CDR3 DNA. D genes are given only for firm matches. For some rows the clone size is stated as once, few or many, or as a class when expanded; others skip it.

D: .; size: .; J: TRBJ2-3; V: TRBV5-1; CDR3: CASSLGGPGETQYF; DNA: TGCGCCAGCAGCCTAGGGGGGCCAGGCGAAACGCAGTATTTT
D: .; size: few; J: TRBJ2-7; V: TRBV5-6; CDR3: CASSKLGSRAYEQYF; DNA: TGTGCCAGCAGCAAACTGGGTAGCCGGGCCTACGAGCAGTACTTC
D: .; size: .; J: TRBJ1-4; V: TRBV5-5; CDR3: CASSLAGRGEKLFF; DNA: TGTGCCAGCAGCTTGGCCGGACGAGGGGAAAAACTGTTTTTT
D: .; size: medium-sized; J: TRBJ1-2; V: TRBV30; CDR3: CAWSAYSGYTF; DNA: TGTGCCTGGAGTGCTTACAGTGGCTACACCTTC
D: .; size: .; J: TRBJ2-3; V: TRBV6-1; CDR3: CASLGGPTDTQYF; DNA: TGTGCCAGCCTCGGGGGTCCCACAGATACGCAGTATTTT
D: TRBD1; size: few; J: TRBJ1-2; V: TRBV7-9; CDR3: CASRGDRGSDGYTF; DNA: TGTGCCAGCAGGGGGGACAGGGGGTCTGATGGCTACACCTTC
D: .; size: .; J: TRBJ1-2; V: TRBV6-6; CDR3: CASSYVSNRNYGYTF; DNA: TGTGCCAGCAGTTACGTCAGCAACAGGAACTATGGCTACACCTTC
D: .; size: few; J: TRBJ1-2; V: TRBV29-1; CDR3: CSVTKNSGGYTF; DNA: TGCAGCGTCACAAAAAACAGCGGTGGCTACACCTTC
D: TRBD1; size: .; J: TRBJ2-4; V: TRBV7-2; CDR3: CASSSTGGRNIQYF; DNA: TGTGCCAGCAGTTCCACAGGGGGCAGGAACATTCAGTACTTC
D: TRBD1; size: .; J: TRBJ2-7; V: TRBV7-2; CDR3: CASSFAGGDFYEQYF; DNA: TGTGCCAGCAGCTTTGCAGGGGGCGACTTCTACGAGCAGTACTTC
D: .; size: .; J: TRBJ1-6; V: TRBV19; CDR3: CASSISEGMNSPLHF; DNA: TGTGCCAGTAGTATCAGCGAGGGAATGAATTCACCCCTCCACTTT
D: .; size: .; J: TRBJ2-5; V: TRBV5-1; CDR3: CASSLGSGYQETQYF; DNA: TGCGCCAGCAGCTTAGGTAGCGGATACCAAGAGACCCAGTACTTC
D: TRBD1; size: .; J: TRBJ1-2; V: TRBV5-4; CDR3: CASSNRGGYGYTF; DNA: TGTGCCAGCAGCAACAGGGGAGGCTATGGCTACACCTTC
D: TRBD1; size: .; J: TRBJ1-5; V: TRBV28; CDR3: CASSLRRTGGHQPQHF; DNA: TGTGCCAGCAGTTTACGCAGGACAGGGGGCCATCAGCCCCAGCATTTT
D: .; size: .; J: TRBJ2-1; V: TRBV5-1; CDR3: CASSPRAGSSYNEQFF; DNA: TGCGCCAGCAGCCCCCGGGCTGGGAGCTCCTACAATGAGCAGTTCTTC
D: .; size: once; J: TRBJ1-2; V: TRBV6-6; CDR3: CASSYSGGHYGYTF; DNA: TGTGCCAGCAGTTACTCGGGGGGCCACTATGGCTACACCTTC
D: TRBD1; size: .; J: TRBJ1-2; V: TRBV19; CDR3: CASSIARTGGYTF; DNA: TGTGCCAGTAGTATAGCAAGGACAGGTGGCTACACCTTC
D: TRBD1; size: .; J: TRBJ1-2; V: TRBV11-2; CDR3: CASSRGQGVGSGYTF; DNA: TGTGCCAGCAGTAGAGGACAGGGGGTTGGTAGTGGCTACACCTTC
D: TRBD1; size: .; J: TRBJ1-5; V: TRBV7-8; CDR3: CASSFNRGRSAQHF; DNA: TGTGCCAGCAGCTTTAACAGGGGTAGGTCGGCCCAGCATTTT
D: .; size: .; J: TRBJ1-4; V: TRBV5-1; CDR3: CASSSTGPRGEKLFF; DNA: TGCGCCAGCAGCTCAACGGGCCCCAGGGGTGAAAAACTGTTTTTT
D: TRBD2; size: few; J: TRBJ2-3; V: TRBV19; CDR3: CATRAGAADTQYF; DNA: TGTGCCACCAGAGCGGGGGCGGCAGATACGCAGTATTTT
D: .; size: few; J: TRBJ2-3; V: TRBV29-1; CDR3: CSVDGGSDTQYF; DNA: TGCAGCGTTGACGGGGGATCAGATACGCAGTATTTT
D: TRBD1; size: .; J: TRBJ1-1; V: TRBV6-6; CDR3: CASSAEGQGTTEAFF; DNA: TGTGCCAGCAGTGCTGAGGGACAGGGCACCACTGAAGCTTTCTTT
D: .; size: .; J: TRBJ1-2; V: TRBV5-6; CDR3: CASSRGSGYGYTF; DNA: TGTGCCAGCTCGCGGGGGTCTGGCTATGGCTACACCTTC
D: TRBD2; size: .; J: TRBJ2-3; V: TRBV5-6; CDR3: CASTYRGGTDTQYF; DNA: TGTGCCAGCACCTACCGGGGGGGCACAGATACGCAGTATTTT
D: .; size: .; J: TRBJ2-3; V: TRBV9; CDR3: CASSVLASEDTQYF; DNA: TGTGCCAGCAGCGTATTGGCTAGCGAGGATACGCAGTATTTT
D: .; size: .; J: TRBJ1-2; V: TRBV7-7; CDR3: CASSFLANYGYTF; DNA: TGTGCCAGCAGCTTTTTGGCTAACTATGGCTACACCTTC
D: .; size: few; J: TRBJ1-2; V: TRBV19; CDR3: CASSRTGLYTNYGYTF; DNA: TGTGCCAGTAGTAGGACTGGACTCTATACAAACTATGGCTACACCTTC
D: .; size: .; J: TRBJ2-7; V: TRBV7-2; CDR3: CASSSRDLYEQYF; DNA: TGTGCCAGCAGCTCCCGGGACCTCTACGAGCAGTACTTC
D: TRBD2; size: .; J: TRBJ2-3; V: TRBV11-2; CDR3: CASSLTSGYSDTQYF; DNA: TGTGCCAGCAGCTTAACTAGCGGTTATTCAGATACGCAGTATTTT
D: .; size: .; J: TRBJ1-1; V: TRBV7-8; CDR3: CASSWAVNTEAFF; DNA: TGTGCCAGCAGCTGGGCCGTGAACACTGAAGCTTTCTTT
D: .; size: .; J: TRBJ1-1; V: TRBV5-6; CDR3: CASSLGTNRGPF; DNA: TGTGCCAGCAGCTTGGGGACGAACCGGGGCCCCTTT
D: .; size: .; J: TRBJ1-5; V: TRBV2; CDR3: CASSEDSHQPQHF; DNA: TGTGCCAGCAGTGAAGACAGTCATCAGCCCCAGCATTTT
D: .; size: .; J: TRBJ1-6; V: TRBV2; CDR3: CASSRGNSPLHF; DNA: TGTGCCAGCAGCCGAGGGAATTCACCCCTCCACTTT
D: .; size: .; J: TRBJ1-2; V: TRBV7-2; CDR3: CASSALHRGQEGYTF; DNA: TGTGCCAGCAGCGCCTTGCATCGGGGGCAGGAAGGCTACACCTTC
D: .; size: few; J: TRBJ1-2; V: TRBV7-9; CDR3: CASSLAGTHGYTF; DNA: TGTGCCAGCAGCTTAGCAGGGACCCATGGCTACACCTTC
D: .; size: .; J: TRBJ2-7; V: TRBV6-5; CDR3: CASSRGLNYEQYF; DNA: TGTGCCAGCAGTAGGGGACTTAACTACGAGCAGTACTTC
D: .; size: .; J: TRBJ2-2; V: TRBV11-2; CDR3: CASSGRGKDTGELFF; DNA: TGTGCCAGCAGCGGACGGGGCAAAGACACCGGGGAGCTGTTTTTT
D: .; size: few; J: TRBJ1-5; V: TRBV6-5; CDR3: CASRTTLNQPQHF; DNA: TGTGCCAGCAGAACCACCCTGAATCAGCCCCAGCATTTT
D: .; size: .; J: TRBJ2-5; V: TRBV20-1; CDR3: CSAPLAKTQYF; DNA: TGCAGTGCTCCCCTGGCGAAGACCCAGTACTTC
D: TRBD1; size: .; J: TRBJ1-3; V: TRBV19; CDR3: CASIGDRGQSGNTIYF; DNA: TGTGCCAGTATAGGGGACAGGGGGCAATCTGGAAACACCATATATTTT
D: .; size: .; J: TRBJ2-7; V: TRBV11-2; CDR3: CASSLTGYEQYF; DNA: TGTGCCAGCAGCCTCACAGGGTACGAGCAGTACTTC
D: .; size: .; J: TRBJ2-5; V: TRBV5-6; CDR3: CASSSGPWAGETQYF; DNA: TGTGCCAGCAGCTCTGGACCTTGGGCGGGGGAGACCCAGTACTTC
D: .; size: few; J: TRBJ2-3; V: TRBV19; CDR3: CASSPDRGGSTDTQYF; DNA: TGTGCCAGTAGTCCAGACCGAGGGGGAAGCACAGATACGCAGTATTTT
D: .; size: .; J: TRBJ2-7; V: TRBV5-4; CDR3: CASSQDTGPEQYF; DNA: TGTGCCAGCAGCCAAGACACGGGGCCCGAGCAGTACTTC
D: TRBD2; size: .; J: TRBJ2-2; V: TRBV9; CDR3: CASSVRGESTGELFF; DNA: TGTGCCAGCAGCGTCCGGGGGGAGAGCACCGGGGAGCTGTTTTTT
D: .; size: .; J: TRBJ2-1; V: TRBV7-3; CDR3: CASSQMTLGDHNEQFF; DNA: TGTGCCAGCAGCCAGATGACGTTGGGGGATCACAATGAGCAGTTCTTC
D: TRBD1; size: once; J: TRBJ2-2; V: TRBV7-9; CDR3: CASSPNRGQGGGELFF; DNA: TGTGCCAGCAGCCCTAACAGGGGGCAAGGGGGCGGGGAGCTGTTTTTT
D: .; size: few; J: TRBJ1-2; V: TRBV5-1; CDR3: CASSLASGPVMDGYTF; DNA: TGCGCCAGCAGCTTGGCATCCGGCCCCGTTATGGATGGCTACACCTTC
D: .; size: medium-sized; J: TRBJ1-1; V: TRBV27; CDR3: CASSPLVARNTEAFF; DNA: TGTGCCAGCAGTCCACTAGTCGCCCGGAACACTGAAGCTTTCTTT
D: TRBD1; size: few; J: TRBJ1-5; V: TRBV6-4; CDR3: CASGTGGNQPQHF; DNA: TGTGCCAGTGGTACAGGGGGCAATCAGCCCCAGCATTTT
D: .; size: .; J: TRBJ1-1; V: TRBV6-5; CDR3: CASRRTDTEAFF; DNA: TGTGCCAGCCGCCGGACAGACACTGAAGCTTTCTTT
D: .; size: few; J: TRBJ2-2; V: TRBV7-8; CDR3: CASSLNPGTRELFF; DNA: TGTGCCAGCAGCTTGAACCCCGGGACCCGGGAGCTGTTTTTT